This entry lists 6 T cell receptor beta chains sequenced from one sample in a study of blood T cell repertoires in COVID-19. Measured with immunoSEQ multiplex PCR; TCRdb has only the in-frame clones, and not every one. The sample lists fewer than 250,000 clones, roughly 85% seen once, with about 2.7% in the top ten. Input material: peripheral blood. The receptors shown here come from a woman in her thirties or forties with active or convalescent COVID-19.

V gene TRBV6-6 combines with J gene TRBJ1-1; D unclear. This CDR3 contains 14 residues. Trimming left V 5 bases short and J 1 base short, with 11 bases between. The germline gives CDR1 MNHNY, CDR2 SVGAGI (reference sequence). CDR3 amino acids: CASSPSRGNTEAFF. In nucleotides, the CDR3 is TGTGCCAGCAGTCCGTCGCGAGGGAACACTGAAGCTTTCTTT.

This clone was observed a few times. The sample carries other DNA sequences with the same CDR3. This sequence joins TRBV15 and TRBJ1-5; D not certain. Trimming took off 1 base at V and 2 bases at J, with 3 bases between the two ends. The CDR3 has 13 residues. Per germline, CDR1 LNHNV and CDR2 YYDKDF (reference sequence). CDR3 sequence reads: CATSRGGNQPQHF. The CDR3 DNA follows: TGTGCCACCAGCAGAGGCGGCAATCAGCCCCAGCATTTT.

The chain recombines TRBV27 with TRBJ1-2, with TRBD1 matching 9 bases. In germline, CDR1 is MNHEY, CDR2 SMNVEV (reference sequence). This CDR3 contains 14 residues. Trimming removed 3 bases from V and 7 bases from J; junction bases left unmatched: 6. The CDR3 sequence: CASSFRTGGVGYTF. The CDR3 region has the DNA TGTGCCAGCAGTTTCCGTACAGGGGGCGTTGGCTACACCTTC.

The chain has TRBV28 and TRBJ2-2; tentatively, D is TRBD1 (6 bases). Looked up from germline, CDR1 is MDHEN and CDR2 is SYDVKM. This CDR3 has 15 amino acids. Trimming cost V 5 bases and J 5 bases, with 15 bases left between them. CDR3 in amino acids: CASSLNRVRTGELFF. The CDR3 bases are TGTGCCAGCAGTCTAAACAGGGTACGGACCGGGGAGCTGTTTTTT.

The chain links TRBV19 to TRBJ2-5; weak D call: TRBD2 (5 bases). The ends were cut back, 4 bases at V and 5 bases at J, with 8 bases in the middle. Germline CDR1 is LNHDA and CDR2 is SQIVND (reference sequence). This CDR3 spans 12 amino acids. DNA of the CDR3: TGTGCCAGTAGTACACGAGGGGAGACCCAGTACTTC. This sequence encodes CASSTRGETQYF.

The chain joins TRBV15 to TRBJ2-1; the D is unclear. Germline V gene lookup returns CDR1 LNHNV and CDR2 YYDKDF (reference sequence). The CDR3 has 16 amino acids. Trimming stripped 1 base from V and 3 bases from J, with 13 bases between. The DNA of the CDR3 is TGTGCCACCAGCAGAGCCCACCTAGGCAGCTACAATGAGCAGTTCTTC. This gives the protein CATSRAHLGSYNEQFF.